This T cell receptor beta chain was captured in a study of blood T cell repertoires in COVID-19. Clones were read by immunoSEQ multiplex PCR, and TCRdb kept only the in-frame ones, dropping some. Found here are 90,000 to 150,000 clones, 65% to 90% of them singletons; the top ten hold under 13%. Trimming pared 1 base from V and 5 bases from J, leaving 9 bases between. Germline CDR1 and CDR2: SGHRS and YFSETQ. The CDR3 spans 13 residues. The genes are TRBV5-1 and TRBJ2-5; TRBD2 might be the D (5 bases). Material for sequencing was peripheral blood. The source is a man aged 80 or over with acute or convalescent COVID-19. CDR3 DNA sequence: TGCGCCAGCAGCTTGTCTAGCCTCGAGACCCAGTACTTC. Its translation: CASSLSSLETQYF.